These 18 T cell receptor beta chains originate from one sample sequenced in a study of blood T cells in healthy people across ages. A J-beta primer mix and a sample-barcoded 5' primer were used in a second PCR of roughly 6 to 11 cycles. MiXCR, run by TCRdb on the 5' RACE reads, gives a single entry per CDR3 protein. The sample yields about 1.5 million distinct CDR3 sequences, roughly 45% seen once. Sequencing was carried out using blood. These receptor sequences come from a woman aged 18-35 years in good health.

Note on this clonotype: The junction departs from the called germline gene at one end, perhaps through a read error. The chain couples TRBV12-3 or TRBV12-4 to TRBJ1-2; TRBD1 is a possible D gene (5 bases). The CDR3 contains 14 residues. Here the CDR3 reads CASTERGRNYGCTF. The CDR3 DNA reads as TGTGCCAGCACCGAAAGGGGCAGGAACTATGGCTGCACCTTC.

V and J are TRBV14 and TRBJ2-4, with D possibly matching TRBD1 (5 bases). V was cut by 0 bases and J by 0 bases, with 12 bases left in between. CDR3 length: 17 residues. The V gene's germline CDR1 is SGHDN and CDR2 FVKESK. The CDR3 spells CASSQEATDRAKNIQYF. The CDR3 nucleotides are TGTGCCAGCAGCCAAGAAGCGACAGACCGAGCCAAAAACATTCAGTACTTC.

The CDR3 loop reads CASSLEGQPSSYNSPLHF. Written as DNA, the CDR3 is TGCGCCAGCAGCTTGGAAGGACAGCCTAGCTCCTATAATTCACCCCTCCACTTT. The rearrangement joins TRBV5-1 to TRBJ1-6; D perhaps matches TRBD1 (6 bases). The CDR3 is 18 residues long. Germline loops: CDR1 SGHRS, CDR2 YFSETQ. Between the trimmed V and J ends, which lost 0 bases and 0 bases, there was a span of 13 bases.

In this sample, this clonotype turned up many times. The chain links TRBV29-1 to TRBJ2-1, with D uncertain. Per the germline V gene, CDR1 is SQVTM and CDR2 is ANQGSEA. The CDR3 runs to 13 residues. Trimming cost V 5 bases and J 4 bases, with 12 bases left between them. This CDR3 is CSVLLAGYNEQFF. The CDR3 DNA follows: TGCAGCGTTCTTCTCGCCGGGTACAATGAGCAGTTCTTC.

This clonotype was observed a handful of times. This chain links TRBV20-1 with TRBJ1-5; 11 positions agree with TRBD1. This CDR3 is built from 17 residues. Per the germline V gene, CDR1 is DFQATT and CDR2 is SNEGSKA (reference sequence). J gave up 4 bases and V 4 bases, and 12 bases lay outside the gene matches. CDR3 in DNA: TGCAGTGCTAACTCCGGGACAGGGGGAGAGGGGAATCAGCCCCAGCATTTT. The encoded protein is CSANSGTGGEGNQPQHF.

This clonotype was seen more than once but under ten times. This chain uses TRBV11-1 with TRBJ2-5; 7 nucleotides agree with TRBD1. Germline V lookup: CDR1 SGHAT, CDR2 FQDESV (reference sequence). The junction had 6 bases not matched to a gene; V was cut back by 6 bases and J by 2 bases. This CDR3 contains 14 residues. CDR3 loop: CASRLRDSQETQYF. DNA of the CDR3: TGTGCCAGCAGGCTCCGGGACAGTCAAGAGACCCAGTACTTC. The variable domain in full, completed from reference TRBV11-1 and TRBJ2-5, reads EAEVAQSPRYKITEKSQAVAFWCDPISGHATLYWYRQILGQGPELLVQFQDESVVDDSQLPKDRFSAERLKGVDSTLKIQPAELGDSAMYLCASRLRDSQETQYFGPGTRLLVL.

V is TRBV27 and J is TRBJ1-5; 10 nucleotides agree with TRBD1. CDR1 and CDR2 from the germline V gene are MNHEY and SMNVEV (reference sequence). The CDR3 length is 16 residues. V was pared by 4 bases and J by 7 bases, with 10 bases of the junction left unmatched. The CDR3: CASSSGTGVAGQPQHF. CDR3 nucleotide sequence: TGTGCCAGCAGTTCCGGGACAGGGGTTGCGGGGCAGCCCCAGCATTTT.

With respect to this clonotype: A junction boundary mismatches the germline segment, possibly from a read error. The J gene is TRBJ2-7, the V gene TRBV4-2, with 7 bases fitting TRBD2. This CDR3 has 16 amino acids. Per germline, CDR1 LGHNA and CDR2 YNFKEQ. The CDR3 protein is CASSQVPGTNSYEQNF. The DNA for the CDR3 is TGTGCCAGCAGCCAAGTCCCCGGGACTAACTCCTACGAGCAGAACTTC.

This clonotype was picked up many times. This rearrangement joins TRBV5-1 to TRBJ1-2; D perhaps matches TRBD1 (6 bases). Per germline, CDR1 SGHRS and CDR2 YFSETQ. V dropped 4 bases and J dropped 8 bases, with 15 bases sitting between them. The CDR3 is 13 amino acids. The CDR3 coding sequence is TGCGCCAGCAGCATGACAGGTGATGGCGGCTACACCTTC. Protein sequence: CASSMTGDGGYTF.

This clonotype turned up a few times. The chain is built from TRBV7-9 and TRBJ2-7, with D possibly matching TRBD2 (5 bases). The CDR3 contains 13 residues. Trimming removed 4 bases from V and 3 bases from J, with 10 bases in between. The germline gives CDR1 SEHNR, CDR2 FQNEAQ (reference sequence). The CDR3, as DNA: TGTGCCAGCAGCTACAACCGGGACTACGAGCAGTACTTC. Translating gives CASSYNRDYEQYF.

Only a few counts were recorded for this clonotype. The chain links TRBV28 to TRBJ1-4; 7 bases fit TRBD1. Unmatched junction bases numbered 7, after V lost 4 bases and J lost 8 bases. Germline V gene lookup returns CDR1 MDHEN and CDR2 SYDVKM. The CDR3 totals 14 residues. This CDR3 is CASSSTGSDEKLFF. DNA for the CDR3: TGTGCCAGCAGTTCGACAGGGTCGGACGAAAAACTGTTTTTT. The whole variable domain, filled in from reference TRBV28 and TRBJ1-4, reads DVKVTQSSRYLVKRTGEKVFLECVQDMDHENMFWYRQDPGLGLRLIYFSYDVKMKEKGDIPEGYSVSREKKERFSLILESASTNQTSMYLCASSSTGSDEKLFFGSGTQLSVL.

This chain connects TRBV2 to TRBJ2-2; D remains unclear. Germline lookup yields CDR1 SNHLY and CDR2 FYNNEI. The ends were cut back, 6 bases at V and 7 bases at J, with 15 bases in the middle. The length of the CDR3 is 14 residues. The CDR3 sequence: CASRVAFTGGELFF. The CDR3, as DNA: TGTGCCAGCAGGGTAGCTTTCACGGGCGGGGAGCTGTTTTTT.

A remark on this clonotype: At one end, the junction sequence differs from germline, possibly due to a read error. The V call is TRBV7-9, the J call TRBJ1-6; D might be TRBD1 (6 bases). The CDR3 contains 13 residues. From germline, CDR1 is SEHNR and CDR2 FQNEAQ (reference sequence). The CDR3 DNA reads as TGTGCCAGCAGCCTAGCAGGGGATTCACCCCTCCACTTT. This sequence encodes CASSLAGDSPLHF.

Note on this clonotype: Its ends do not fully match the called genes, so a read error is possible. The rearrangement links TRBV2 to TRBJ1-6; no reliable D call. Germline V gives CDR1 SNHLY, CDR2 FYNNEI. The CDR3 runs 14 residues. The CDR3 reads CACSEAPIGSPLHF. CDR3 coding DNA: TGTGCCTGCAGTGAGGCCCCTATCGGATCTCCCCTCCACTTT.

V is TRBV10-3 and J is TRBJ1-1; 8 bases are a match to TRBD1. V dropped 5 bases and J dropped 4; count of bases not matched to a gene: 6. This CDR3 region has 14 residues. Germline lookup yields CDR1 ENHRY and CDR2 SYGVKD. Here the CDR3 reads CAISLQGVGTEAFF. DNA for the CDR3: TGTGCCATCAGTCTACAGGGGGTGGGCACTGAAGCTTTCTTT.

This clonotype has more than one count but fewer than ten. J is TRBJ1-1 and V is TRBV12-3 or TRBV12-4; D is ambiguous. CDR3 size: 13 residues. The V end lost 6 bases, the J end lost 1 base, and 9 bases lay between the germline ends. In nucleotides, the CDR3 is TGTGCCAGCAGCGACACGCGGAACACTGAAGCTTTCTTT. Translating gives CASSDTRNTEAFF.

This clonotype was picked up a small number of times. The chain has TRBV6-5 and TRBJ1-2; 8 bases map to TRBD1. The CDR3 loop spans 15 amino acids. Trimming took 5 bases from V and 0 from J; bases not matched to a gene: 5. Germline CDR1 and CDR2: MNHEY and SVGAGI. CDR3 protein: CASSETGAANYGYTF. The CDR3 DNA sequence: TGTGCCAGCAGTGAGACAGGGGCGGCTAACTATGGCTACACCTTC.

The CDR3 sequence is CASSKLTKRTTSGYYNEQFF. DNA for the CDR3: TGTGCCAGCAGCAAACTCACTAAAAGGACGACGTCGGGCTACTACAATGAGCAGTTCTTC. The gene calls are TRBV14 and TRBJ2-1; the D is unclear. CDR1 is SGHDN, CDR2 FVKESK, per germline. The CDR3 consists of 20 residues. V lost 5 bases and J lost 3, with 29 bases in between.